The table lists the clone carrying this T cell receptor (beta chain) with many counts. The data stem from a study of identical twins. TCRdb re-derived calls from the 5' RACE reads in MiXCR, one entry per CDR3 protein. The table has 240,000 or so distinct CDR3 sequences, around 6.6% seen once; the top ten hold roughly 3.4%. V lost 2 bases and J 1 base, leaving 11 bases between the germline ends. CDR3 length equals 15 residues. Germline V gene sequence: CDR1 LNHNV, CDR2 YYDKDF (reference sequence). These same data were also listed under a study on yellow fever vaccine responses in identical twins.

The source is a woman under 30 in good health. This sequence joins TRBV15 and TRBJ1-1, with D unclear. Material for sequencing was memory (CD45RO+) T cells sorted from blood. Here the CDR3 reads CATSRSLLGNTEAFF. The CDR3 region has the DNA TGTGCCACCAGCAGATCGCTACTGGGGAACACTGAAGCTTTCTTT.